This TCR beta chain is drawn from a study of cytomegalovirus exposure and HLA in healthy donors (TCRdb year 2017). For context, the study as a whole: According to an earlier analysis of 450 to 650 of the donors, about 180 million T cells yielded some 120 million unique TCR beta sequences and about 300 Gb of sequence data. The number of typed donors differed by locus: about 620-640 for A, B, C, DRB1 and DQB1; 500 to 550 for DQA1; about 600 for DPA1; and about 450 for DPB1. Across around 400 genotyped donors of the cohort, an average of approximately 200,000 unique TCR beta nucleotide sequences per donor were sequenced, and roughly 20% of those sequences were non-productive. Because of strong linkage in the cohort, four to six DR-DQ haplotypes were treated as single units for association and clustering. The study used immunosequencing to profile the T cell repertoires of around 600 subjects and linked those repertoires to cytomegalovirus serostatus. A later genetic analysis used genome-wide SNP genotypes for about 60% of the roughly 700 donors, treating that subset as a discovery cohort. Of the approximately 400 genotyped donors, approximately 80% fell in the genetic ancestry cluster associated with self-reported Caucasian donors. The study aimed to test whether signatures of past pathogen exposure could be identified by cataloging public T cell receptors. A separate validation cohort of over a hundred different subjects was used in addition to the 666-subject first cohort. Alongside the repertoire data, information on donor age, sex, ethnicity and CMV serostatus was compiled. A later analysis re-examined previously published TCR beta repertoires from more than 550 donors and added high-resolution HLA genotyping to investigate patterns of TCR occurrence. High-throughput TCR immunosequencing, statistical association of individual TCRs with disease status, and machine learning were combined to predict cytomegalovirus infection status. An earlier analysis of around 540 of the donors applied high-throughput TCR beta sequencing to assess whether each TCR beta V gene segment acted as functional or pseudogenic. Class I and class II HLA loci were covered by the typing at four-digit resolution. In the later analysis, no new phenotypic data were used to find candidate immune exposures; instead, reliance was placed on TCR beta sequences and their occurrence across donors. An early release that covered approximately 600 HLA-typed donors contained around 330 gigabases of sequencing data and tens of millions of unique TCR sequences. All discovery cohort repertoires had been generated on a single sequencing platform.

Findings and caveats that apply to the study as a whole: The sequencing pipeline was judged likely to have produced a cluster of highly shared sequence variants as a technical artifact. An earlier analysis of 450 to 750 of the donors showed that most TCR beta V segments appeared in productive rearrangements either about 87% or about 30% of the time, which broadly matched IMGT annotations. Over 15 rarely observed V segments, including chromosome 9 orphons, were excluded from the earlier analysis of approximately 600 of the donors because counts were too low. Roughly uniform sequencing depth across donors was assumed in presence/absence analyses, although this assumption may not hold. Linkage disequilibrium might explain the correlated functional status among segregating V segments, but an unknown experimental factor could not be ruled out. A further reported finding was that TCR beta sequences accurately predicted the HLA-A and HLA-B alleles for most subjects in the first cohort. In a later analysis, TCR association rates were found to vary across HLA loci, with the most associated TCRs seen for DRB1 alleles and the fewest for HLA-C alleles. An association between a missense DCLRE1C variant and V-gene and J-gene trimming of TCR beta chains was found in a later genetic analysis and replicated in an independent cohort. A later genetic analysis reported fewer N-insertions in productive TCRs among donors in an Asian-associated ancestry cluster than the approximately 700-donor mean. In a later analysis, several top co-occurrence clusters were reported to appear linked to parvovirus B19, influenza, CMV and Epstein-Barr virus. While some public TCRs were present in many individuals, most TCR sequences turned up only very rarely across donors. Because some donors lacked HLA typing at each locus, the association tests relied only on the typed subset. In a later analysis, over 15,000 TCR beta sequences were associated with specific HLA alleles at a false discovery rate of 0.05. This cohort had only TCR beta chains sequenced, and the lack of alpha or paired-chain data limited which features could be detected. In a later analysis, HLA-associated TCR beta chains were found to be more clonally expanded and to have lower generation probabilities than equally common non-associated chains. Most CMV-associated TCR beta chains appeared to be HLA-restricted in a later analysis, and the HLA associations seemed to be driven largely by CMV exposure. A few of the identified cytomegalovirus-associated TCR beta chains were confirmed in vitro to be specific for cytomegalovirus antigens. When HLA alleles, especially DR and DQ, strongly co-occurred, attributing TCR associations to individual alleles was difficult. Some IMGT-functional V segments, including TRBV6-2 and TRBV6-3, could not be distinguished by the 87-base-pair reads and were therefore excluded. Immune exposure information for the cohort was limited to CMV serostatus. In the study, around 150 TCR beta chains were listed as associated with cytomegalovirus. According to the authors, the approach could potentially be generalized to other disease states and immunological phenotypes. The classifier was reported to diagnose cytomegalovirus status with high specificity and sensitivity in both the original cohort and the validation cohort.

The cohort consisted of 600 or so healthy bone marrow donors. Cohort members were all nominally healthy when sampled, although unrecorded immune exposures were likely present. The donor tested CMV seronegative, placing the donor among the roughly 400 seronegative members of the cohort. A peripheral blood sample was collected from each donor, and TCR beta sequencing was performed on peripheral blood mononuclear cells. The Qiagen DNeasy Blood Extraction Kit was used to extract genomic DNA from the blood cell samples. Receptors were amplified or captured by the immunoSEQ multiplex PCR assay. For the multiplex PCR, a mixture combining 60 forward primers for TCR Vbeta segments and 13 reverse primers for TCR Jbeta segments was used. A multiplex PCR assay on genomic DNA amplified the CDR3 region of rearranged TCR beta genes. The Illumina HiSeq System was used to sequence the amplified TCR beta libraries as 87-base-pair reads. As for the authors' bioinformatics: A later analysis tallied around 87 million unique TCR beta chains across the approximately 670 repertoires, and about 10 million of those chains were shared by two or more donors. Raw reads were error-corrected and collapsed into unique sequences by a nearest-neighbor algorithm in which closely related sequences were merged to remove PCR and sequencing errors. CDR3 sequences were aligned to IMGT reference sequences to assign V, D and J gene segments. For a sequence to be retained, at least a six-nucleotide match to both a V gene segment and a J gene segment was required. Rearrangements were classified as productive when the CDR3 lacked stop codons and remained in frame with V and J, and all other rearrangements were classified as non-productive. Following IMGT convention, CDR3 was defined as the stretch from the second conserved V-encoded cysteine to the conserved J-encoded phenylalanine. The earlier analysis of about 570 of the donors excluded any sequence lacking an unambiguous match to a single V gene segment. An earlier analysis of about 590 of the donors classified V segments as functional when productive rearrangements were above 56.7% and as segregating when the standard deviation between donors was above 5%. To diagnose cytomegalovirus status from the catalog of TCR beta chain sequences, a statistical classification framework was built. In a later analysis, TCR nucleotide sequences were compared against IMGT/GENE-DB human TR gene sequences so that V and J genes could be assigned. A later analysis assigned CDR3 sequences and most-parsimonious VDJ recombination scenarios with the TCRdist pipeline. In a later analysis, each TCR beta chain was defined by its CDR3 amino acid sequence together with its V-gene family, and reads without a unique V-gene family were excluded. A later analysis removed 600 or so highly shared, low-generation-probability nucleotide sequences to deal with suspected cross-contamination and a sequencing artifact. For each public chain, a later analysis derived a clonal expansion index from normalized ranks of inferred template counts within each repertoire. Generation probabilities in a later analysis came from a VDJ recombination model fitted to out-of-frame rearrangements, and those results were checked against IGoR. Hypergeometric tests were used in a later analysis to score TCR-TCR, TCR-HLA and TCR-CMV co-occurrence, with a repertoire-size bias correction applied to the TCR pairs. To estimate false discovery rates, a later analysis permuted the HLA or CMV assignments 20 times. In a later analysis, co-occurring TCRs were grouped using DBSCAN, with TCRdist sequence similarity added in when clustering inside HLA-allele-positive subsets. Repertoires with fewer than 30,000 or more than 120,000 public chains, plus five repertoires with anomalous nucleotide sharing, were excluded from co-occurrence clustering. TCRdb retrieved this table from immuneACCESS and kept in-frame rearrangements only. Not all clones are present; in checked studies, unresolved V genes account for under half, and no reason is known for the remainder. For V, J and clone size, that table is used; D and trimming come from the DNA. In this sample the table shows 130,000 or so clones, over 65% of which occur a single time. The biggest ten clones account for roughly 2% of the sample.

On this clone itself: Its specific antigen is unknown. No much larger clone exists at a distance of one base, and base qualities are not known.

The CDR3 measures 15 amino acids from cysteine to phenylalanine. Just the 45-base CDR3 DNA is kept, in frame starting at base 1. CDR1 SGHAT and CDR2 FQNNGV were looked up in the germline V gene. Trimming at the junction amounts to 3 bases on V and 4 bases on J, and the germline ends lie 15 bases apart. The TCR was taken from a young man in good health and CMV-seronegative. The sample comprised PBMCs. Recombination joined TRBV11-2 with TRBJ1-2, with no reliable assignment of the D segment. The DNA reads TGTGCCAGCAGCTTCCCGTTTTCTGAGGGCTATGGCTACACCTTC. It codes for CASSFPFSEGYGYTF.